This note documents a single T cell receptor (beta chain) sequence. The CDR3 runs 16 residues. The germline V gene encodes CDR1 KGHDR and CDR2 SFDVKD. This sample was included in a study of T cells in Graves' hyperthyroidism and ophthalmopathy. RNA transcripts served as the template for amplifying TCR beta CDR3 regions. A first-round RT-PCR of the TCR CDR3 used the HTBI primer set. TCRdb used MiXCR to reprocess the multiplex PCR reads, holding one entry per CDR3 protein. This table has 500,000 to 700,000 distinct CDR3 sequences, approximately 15% appearing once. The specimen was blood. This rearrangement joins TRBV24-1 to TRBJ2-1; 9 nucleotides match TRBD2. The better agreement between TRBJ2-7 and the DNA end casts doubt on the J call. This TCR came from a woman under 30 with Graves' hyperthyroidism. The CDR3 spells CATSEAGTSSYNEQYF. In nucleotides, the CDR3 is TGTGCCACCAGTGAGGCCGGGACTAGCTCCTACAATGAGCAGTACTTC.